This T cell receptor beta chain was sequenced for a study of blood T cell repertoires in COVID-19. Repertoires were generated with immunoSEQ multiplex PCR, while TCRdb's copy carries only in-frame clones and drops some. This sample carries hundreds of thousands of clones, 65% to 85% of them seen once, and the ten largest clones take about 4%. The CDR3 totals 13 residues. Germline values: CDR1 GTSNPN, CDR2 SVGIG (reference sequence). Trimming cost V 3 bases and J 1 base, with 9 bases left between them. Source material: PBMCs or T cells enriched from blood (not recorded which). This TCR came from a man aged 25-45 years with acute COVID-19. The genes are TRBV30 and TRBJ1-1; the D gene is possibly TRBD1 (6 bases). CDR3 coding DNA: TGTGCCTGGAGGGACAGTTGGAACACTGAAGCTTTCTTT. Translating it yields CAWRDSWNTEAFF.